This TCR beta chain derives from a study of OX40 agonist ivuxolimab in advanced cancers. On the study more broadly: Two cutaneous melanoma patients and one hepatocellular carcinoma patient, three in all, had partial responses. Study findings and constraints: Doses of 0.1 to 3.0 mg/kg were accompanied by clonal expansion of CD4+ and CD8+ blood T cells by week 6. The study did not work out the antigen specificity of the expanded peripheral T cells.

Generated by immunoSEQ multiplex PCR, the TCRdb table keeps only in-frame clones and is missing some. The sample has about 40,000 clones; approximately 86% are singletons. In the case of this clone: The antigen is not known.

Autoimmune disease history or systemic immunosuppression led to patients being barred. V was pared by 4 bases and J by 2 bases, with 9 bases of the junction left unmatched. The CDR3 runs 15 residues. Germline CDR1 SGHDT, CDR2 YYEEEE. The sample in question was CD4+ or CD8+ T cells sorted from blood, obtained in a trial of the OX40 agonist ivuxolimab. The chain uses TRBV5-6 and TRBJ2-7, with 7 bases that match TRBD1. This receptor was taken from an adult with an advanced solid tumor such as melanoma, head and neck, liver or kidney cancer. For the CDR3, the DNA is TGTGCCAGCAGCCCGGGACAGACCAGGGCCTACGAGCAGTACTTC. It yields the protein CASSPGQTRAYEQYF.